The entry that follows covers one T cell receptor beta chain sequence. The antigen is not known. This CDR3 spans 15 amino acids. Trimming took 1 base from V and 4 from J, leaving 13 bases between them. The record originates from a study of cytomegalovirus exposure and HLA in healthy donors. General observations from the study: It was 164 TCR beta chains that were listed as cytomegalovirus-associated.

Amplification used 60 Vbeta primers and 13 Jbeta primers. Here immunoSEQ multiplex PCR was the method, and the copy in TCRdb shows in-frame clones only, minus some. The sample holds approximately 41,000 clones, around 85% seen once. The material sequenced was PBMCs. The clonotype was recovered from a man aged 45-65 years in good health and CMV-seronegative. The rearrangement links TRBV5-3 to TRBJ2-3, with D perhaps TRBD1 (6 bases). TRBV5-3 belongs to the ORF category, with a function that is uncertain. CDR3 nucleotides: TGTGCCAGAAGCTTGAGGCAGGGGACCCCAGATACGCAGTATTTT. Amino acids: CARSLRQGTPDTQYF.